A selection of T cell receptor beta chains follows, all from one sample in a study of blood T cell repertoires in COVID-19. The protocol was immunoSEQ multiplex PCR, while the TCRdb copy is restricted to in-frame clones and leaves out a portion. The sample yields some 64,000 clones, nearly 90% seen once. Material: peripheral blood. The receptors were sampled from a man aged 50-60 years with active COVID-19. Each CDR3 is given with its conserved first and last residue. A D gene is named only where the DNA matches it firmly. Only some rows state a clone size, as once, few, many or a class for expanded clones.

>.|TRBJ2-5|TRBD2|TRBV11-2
TGTGCCAGCAGCTTTCTCAGCGGGCTAGCGGGGGGGCGGGAGACCCAGTACTTC
CASSFLSGLAGGRETQYF
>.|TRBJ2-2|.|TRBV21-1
TGTGCCAGCAGCAACTCCCCCGGGGAGCTGTTTTTT
CASSNSPGELFF
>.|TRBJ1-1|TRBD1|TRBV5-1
TGCGCCAGCAGCTTGGGGACCATGGGACAGATGAACACTGAAGCTTTCTTT
CASSLGTMGQMNTEAFF
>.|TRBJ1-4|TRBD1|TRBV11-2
TGTGCCAGCAGCTTAGGTTCTATAGTTGTAGACAGGGGGCCTGAAAAACTGTTTTTT
CASSLGSIVVDRGPEKLFF
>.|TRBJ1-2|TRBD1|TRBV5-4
TGTGCCAGCAGCCTACCACCGGGACAGGCTAACTATGGCTACACCTTC
CASSLPPGQANYGYTF
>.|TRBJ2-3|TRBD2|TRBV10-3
TGTGCCATCAGTGAGTTTAGCGGGGGTACAGATACGCAGTATTTT
CAISEFSGGTDTQYF
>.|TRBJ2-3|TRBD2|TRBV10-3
TGTGCCATCAGTGAAAGCGGGGGGGGAACAGATACGCAGTATTTT
CAISESGGGTDTQYF
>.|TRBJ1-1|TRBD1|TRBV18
TGTGCCAGCTCACCACCGATGACAGGGATGAACACTGAAGCTTTCTTT
CASSPPMTGMNTEAFF
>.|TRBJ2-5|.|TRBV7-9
TGTGCCAGCAGCACCTCCGTCGGGGAGACCCAGTACTTC
CASSTSVGETQYF
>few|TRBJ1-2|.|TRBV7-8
TGTGCCAGCAGCCCGGACTTGAACTATGGCTACACCTTC
CASSPDLNYGYTF
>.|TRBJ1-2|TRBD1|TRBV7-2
TGTGCCAGCAGCCTCAAGAACAGGGGTGCTGGCTACACCTTC
CASSLKNRGAGYTF
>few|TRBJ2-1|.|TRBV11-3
TGTGCCAGCAGCTTAGATCGGGGGACGGGGAATGCGAATGAGCAGTTCTTC
CASSLDRGTGNANEQFF
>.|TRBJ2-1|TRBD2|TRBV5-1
TGCGCCAGCAGCTTCCAGCGGGGGGCCCTCTTTCACAATGAGCAGTTCTTC
CASSFQRGALFHNEQFF
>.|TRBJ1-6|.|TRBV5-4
TGTGCCAGCAGCTGGCAGGGGATCCCTAATTCACCCCTCCACTTT
CASSWQGIPNSPLHF
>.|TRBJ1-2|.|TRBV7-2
TGTGCCAGCAGCCGGAGGGGAGGACAACTCTTGGCCTTCTATGGCTACACCTTC
CASSRRGGQLLAFYGYTF
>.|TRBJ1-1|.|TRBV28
TGTGCCAGTACTACAGGGCCCATGACTGAAGCTTTCTTT
CASTTGPMTEAFF
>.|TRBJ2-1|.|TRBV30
TGTGCCTGGAGCCTGCGGACTTACAATGAGCAGTTCTTC
CAWSLRTYNEQFF
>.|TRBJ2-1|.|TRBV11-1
TGTGCCAGCAGCCCCCGGCCGACAGCTGCTAGTGGGGAGCAGTTCTTC
CASSPRPTAASGEQFF
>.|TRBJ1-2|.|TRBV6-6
TGTGCCACCGAGACCCGGGACACCTATGGCTACACCTTC
CATETRDTYGYTF
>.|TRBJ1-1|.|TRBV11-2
TGTGCCAGCAGCTTAGATTATATAAACACTGAAGCTTTCTTT
CASSLDYINTEAFF